This record looks at one T cell receptor (beta chain) sequence and its context. This record comes from a study of blood T cell repertoires in COVID-19. Measured with immunoSEQ multiplex PCR; TCRdb has only the in-frame clones, and not every one. Here the sample spans under 450,000 clones, 87% being singletons. This CDR3 comprises 15 residues. Germline values: CDR1 SGHVS, CDR2 FNYEAQ. J lost 3 bases, V lost 4 bases, and 3 bases had no gene match. The rearrangement uses TRBV7-6 and TRBJ1-6; TRBD1 matches 7 bases. The sequence came from a man aged 25-45 years who had recovered from COVID-19. Sequenced: PBMCs or T cells enriched from blood (not recorded which). The CDR3 coding sequence is TGTGCCAGCAGCTCCGGACAGGTCTATAATTCACCCCTCCACTTT. The encoded protein is CASSSGQVYNSPLHF.